This passage covers 20 T cell receptor beta chains from one sample sequenced in a study of blood T cell repertoires in COVID-19. Sequencing used immunoSEQ multiplex PCR; TCRdb keeps in-frame clones, though not all of them. The table includes tens of thousands of clones, 86% detected once. The sequencing input was peripheral blood. The receptors here all came from a man in his fifties with active or convalescent COVID-19.

J is TRBJ2-7 and V is TRBV7-9, with a possible D match to TRBD2 (6 bases). The CDR3 covers 15 residues. V dropped 6 bases and J dropped 4 bases, with 19 bases sitting between them. From germline, CDR1 is SEHNR and CDR2 FQNEAQ (reference sequence). The CDR3 here is CASSLAGGPQYEQYF. The CDR3 DNA follows: TGTGCCAGCAGTCTAGCCGGAGGGCCCCAGTACGAGCAGTACTTC.

The gene calls are TRBV3-1 (or the pseudogene TRBV3-2) and TRBJ1-5; 8 bases fit TRBD1. V dropped 0 bases and J dropped 7; count of bases not matched to a gene: 8. CDR1 is LGHDT, CDR2 YNNKEL, per germline (reference sequence). The length of the CDR3 is 16 residues. CDR3 sequence: CASSQDWAGGRQPQHF. In DNA, the CDR3 is TGTGCCAGCAGCCAAGACTGGGCAGGGGGCCGGCAGCCCCAGCATTTT.

V is TRBV28 and J is TRBJ1-6; 7 bases line up with TRBD1. J gave up 9 bases and V 1 base, and 3 bases lay outside the gene matches. The CDR3 contains 14 residues. The V gene's germline CDR1 is MDHEN and CDR2 SYDVKM. Here the CDR3 reads CASSLLQGSSPLHF. Written as DNA, the CDR3 is TGTGCCAGCAGTTTATTACAGGGGAGTTCACCCCTCCACTTT.

The J gene is TRBJ2-7, the V gene TRBV25-1; 7 bases agree with TRBD1. CDR1 and CDR2 (germline): MGHDK, SYGVNS. This CDR3 is 13 amino acids long. J gave up 2 bases and V 8 bases, and 6 bases lay outside the gene matches. The CDR3 here is CASGGQLTYEQYF. Written as DNA, the CDR3 is TGTGCCAGCGGGGGACAGCTTACCTACGAGCAGTACTTC.

DNA of the CDR3: TGTGCCAGTAGGACTAGCGGGGGGCCAGATACGCAGTATTTT. This sequence encodes CASRTSGGPDTQYF. The chain carries TRBV19 and TRBJ2-3; 13 bases are a match to TRBD2. Trimming at V came to 6 bases and at J to 4 bases, leaving 1 base not matched to a gene. CDR1 and CDR2 from the germline V gene are LNHDA and SQIVND (reference sequence). The CDR3 is 14 residues long.

This clone has just a few counts. The chain recombines TRBV7-9 with TRBJ1-5, with 9 bases that match TRBD1. The germline CDR1 and CDR2 sequences are SEHNR and FQNEAQ (reference sequence). This CDR3 is built from 14 residues. The ends lost 5 bases at V and 7 bases at J; junction bases unmatched: 6. CDR3 sequence: CASSRDREGQPQHF. The CDR3 DNA reads TGTGCCAGCAGCCGGGACAGGGAAGGGCAGCCCCAGCATTTT.

The CDR3 region is CASSLGPGLDNEQFF. The CDR3 coding sequence is TGCGCCAGCAGCCTAGGACCGGGACTAGACAATGAGCAGTTCTTC. The genes are TRBV5-1 and TRBJ2-1; 8 bases fit TRBD2. The CDR3 has 15 residues. Germline trimming cut 4 bases from V and 5 bases from J; bases unmatched to any gene: 8. CDR1 SGHRS and CDR2 YFSETQ come from the germline V gene.

CDR3 in amino acids: CAITGREYF. The CDR3 nucleotides are TGCGCCATTACAGGGCGAGAGTACTTC. The V and J genes are TRBV10-1 and TRBJ2-7; the D gene is possibly TRBD1 (6 bases). Trimming removed 10 bases from V and 11 bases from J, with 12 bases in between. CDR1 is WNHNN and CDR2 is SYGVQD in the germline V gene (reference sequence). CDR3 size: 9 residues.

The V and J genes are TRBV4-3 and TRBJ2-3; TRBD2 aligns across 13 bases. The V segment lost 6 bases and the J segment 2 bases; nucleotides outside the gene matches: 11. The CDR3 loop spans 18 amino acids. Germline V gene sequence: CDR1 LGHNA, CDR2 YSLEER. In DNA form, the CDR3 reads TGCGCCAGCAGGGATCGACTAGCGGGGGGTAGAAACACAGATACGCAGTATTTT. Translation: CASRDRLAGGRNTDTQYF.

The chain combines TRBV5-1 with TRBJ2-2; 10 nucleotides match TRBD2. Per germline, CDR1 SGHRS and CDR2 YFSETQ. Germline trimming cut 3 bases from V and 7 bases from J; bases unmatched to any gene: 6. The CDR3 is made up of 15 amino acids. The CDR3 region has the DNA TGCGCCAGCAGCTGGGGACTAGCGTGGGGCGGGGAGCTGTTTTTT. Translating gives CASSWGLAWGGELFF.

The chain carries TRBV29-1 and TRBJ2-7; 12 bases map to TRBD1. The J segment lost 6 bases and the V segment lost 6 bases, leaving 6 bases of the junction unmatched. The CDR3 runs 13 residues. The germline V gene has CDR1 SQVTM and CDR2 ANQGSEA. CDR3 nucleotides: TGCAGCGTCGGCCGGGACAGGGGGCTCGAGCAGTACTTC. It is translated as CSVGRDRGLEQYF.

The chain employs TRBV18 and TRBJ1-2; D unresolved. This CDR3 is 14 amino acids long. Germline assignment: CDR1 KGHSH and CDR2 LQKENI. Trimming took off 1 base at V and 1 base at J, with 7 bases between the two ends. Here the CDR3 DNA reads TGTGCCAGCTCACCACGCGGACTTAACTATGGCTACACCTTC. It yields the protein CASSPRGLNYGYTF.

The genes are TRBV7-2 and TRBJ2-7, with 9 bases lining up with TRBD1. Germline V gene lookup returns CDR1 SGHTA and CDR2 FQGNSA. V shed 5 bases, J shed 6 bases, and the junction held 11 bases outside the gene matches. The CDR3 is 15 amino acids. CDR3 residues: CASSERTGAVREQYF. The CDR3 coding sequence is TGTGCCAGCAGCGAGAGGACAGGGGCAGTGCGCGAGCAGTACTTC. Using reference TRBV7-2 and TRBJ2-7 for the parts outside the CDR3, the full variable domain is GAGVSQSPSNKVTEKGKDVELRCDPISGHTALYWYRQSLGQGLEFLIYFQGNSAPDKSGLPSDRFSAERTGGSVSTLTIQRTQQEDSAVYLCASSERTGAVREQYFGPGTRLTVT.

The rearrangement links TRBV7-6 to TRBJ2-1; 8 bases match TRBD1. After removal of 2 bases from V and 0 bases from J, the junction contained 6 bases not matched to a gene. CDR1 and CDR2 from the germline V gene are SGHVS and FNYEAQ. The CDR3 runs 17 residues. The DNA of the CDR3 is TGTGCCAGCAGCTTATGGGACAGGCCGAGCTCCTACAATGAGCAGTTCTTC. This translates into CASSLWDRPSSYNEQFF.

This chain uses TRBV30 with TRBJ2-3; 10 bases are shared with TRBD2. This CDR3 has 15 residues. Germline CDR1 reads GTSNPN; CDR2 reads SVGIG (reference sequence). Trimming cost V 2 bases and J 1 base; bases outside gene matches: 3. The DNA of the CDR3 is TGTGCCTGGAGTCCGCTAGCGGGAGGCACAGATACGCAGTATTTT. Its translation is CAWSPLAGGTDTQYF. Supplemented by reference TRBV30 and TRBJ2-3, the full variable domain reads SQTIHQWPATLVQPVGSPLSLECTVEGTSNPNLYWYRQAAGRGLQLLFYSVGIGQISSEVPQNLSASRPQDRQFILSSKKLLLSDSGFYLCAWSPLAGGTDTQYFGPGTRLTVL.

CDR3 sequence: CASSWTTGGEQYF. CDR3 nucleotide sequence: TGCGCCAGCAGCTGGACCACAGGGGGCGAGCAGTACTTC. The rearrangement links TRBV5-1 to TRBJ2-7; 8 nucleotides align to TRBD1. CDR1 SGHRS and CDR2 YFSETQ come from the germline V gene. Trimming removed 3 bases from V and 6 bases from J; junction bases left unmatched: 5. CDR3 length: 13 amino acids. The variable domain in full, with the rest retrieved from reference TRBV5-1 and TRBJ2-7, is KAGVTQTPRYLIKTRGQQVTLSCSPISGHRSVSWYQQTPGQGLQFLFEYFSETQRNKGNFPGRFSGRQFSNSRSEMNVSTLELGDSALYLCASSWTTGGEQYFGPGTRLTVT.

This clone was found once. The chain carries TRBV11-2 and TRBJ2-7; 7 bases fit TRBD2. The V segment lost 2 bases and the J segment 7 bases; nucleotides outside the gene matches: 11. CDR3 size: 15 residues. Germline CDR1 reads SGHAT; CDR2 reads FQNNGV. The CDR3 DNA reads TGTGCCAGCAGCTTACCGGGGGGTTCTACGTGGGAGCAGTACTTC. Translating it yields CASSLPGGSTWEQYF.

V gene TRBV30 combines with J gene TRBJ1-3, with unresolved D. The CDR3 length is 11 residues. V lost 4 bases to trimming and J lost 11 bases, with 12 bases between them. Germline loops: CDR1 GTSNPN, CDR2 SVGIG (reference sequence). The DNA for the CDR3 is TGTGCCTGGAATGTGGAGCGTTCCATATATTTT. Translated, it gives CAWNVERSIYF.

This chain connects TRBV9 to TRBJ2-7; 10 nucleotides line up with TRBD2. Germline V gene data show CDR1 as SGDLS and CDR2 as YYNGEE. J lost 3 bases, V lost 3 bases, and 18 bases had no gene match. The CDR3 extends over 19 amino acids. The CDR3 spells CASSDQGLAPSLIYYEQYF. CDR3 bases: TGTGCCAGCAGCGACCAGGGACTAGCGCCAAGCTTAATTTACTACGAGCAGTACTTC. Full variable domain (missing parts from reference TRBV9 and TRBJ2-7): DSGVTQTPKHLITATGQRVTLRCSPRSGDLSVYWYQQSLDQGLQFLIQYYNGEERAKGNILERFSAQQFPDLHSELNLSSLELGDSALYFCASSDQGLAPSLIYYEQYFGPGTRLTVT.

J is TRBJ2-7 and V is TRBV5-1; 7 bases map to TRBD1. With 4 bases clipped from V and 0 bases from J, the junction kept 7 bases outside the gene matches. From germline, CDR1 is SGHRS and CDR2 YFSETQ. The CDR3 has 15 residues. CDR3 amino acids: CASSNRTGRSYEQYF. The CDR3 DNA follows: TGCGCCAGCAGCAACAGGACAGGTCGCTCCTACGAGCAGTACTTC.